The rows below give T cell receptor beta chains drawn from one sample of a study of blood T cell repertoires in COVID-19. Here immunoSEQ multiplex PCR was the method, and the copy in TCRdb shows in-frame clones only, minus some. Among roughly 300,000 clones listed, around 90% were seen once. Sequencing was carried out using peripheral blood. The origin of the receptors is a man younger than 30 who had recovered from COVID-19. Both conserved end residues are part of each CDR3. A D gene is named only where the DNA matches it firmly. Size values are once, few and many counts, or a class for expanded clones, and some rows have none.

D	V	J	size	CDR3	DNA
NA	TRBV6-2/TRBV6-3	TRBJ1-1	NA	CASSLRGTYTVTEAFF	TGTGCCAGCAGCCTAAGGGGGACCTACACTGTTACTGAAGCTTTCTTT
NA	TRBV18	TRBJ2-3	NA	CASSEARGTDTQYF	TGTGCCAGCTCAGAGGCCCGAGGTACAGATACGCAGTATTTT
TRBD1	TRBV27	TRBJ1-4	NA	CASSFFRGHEKLFF	TGTGCCAGCAGTTTCTTCAGGGGGCATGAAAAACTGTTTTTT
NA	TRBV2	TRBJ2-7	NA	CAGRRDGTYEQYF	TGTGCGGGAAGGAGGGACGGTACCTACGAGCAGTACTTC
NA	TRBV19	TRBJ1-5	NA	CASKLGVMGNQPQHF	TGTGCCAGTAAGTTGGGAGTAATGGGCAATCAGCCCCAGCATTTT
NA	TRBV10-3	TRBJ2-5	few	CAISDGEKETQYF	TGTGCCATCAGTGATGGGGAGAAAGAGACCCAGTACTTC
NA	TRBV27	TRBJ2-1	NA	CASSLSVEGHEQFF	TGTGCCAGCAGTTTATCCGTCGAGGGCCATGAGCAGTTCTTC
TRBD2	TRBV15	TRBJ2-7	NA	CATSGPFSGGYEQYF	TGTGCCACCAGCGGACCTTTCAGCGGGGGGTACGAGCAGTACTTC
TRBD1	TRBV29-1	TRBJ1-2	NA	CSVAAQGRGFYGYTF	TGCAGCGTTGCCGCACAGGGGCGGGGATTCTATGGCTACACCTTC
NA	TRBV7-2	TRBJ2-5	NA	CASSRQPGTQYF	TGTGCCAGCAGCCGACAGCCTGGGACCCAGTACTTC
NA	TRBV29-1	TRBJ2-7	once	CSVDPAGDAFEQYF	TGCAGCGTTGATCCGGCAGGGGATGCTTTCGAGCAGTACTTC
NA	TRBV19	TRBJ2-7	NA	CASSIGRGYEQYF	TGTGCCAGTAGTATAGGAAGGGGATACGAGCAGTACTTC
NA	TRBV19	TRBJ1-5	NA	CASSIVAGGGQPQHF	TGTGCCAGTAGTATAGTGGCCGGCGGGGGCCAGCCCCAGCATTTT